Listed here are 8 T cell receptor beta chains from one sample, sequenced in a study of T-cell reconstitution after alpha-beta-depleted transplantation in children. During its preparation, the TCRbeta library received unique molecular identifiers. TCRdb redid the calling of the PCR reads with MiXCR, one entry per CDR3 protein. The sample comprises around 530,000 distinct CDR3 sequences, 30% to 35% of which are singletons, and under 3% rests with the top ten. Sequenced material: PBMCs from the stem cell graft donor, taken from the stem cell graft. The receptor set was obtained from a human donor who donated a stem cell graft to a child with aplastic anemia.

The CDR3 sequence is CASSSGGAFREQYF. CDR3 nucleotides: TGTGCCAGCAGTTCTGGGGGCGCTTTCCGCGAGCAGTACTTC. V usage is TRBV28 and J usage is TRBJ2-7; D is possibly TRBD1 (6 bases). Trimming stripped 4 bases from V and 6 bases from J, with 16 bases between. The germline CDR1 and CDR2 sequences are MDHEN and SYDVKM. CDR3 length: 14 residues.

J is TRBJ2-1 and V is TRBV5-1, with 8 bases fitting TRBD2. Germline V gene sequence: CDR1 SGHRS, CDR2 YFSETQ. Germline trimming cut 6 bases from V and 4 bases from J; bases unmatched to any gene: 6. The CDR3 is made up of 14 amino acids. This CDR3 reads CASTASGPYNEQFF. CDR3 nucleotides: TGCGCCAGCACCGCTAGCGGGCCGTACAATGAGCAGTTCTTC.

The CDR3 DNA is TGTGCCAATTCGCTGGGGGGGATGAACACTGAAGCTTTCTTT. Its protein product is CANSLGGMNTEAFF. V usage is TRBV5-5 and J usage is TRBJ1-1; tentative D call: TRBD1 (5 bases). The CDR3 runs to 14 residues. From germline, CDR1 is SGHKS and CDR2 YYEKEE (reference sequence). The V end lost 9 bases, the J end lost 0 bases, and 15 bases lay between the germline ends.

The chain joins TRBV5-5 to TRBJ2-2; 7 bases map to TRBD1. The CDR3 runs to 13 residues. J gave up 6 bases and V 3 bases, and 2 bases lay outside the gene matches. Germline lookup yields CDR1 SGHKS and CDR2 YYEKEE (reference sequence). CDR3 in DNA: TGTGCCAGCAGCTGGGGACAGTCCGGGGAGCTGTTTTTT. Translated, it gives CASSWGQSGELFF.

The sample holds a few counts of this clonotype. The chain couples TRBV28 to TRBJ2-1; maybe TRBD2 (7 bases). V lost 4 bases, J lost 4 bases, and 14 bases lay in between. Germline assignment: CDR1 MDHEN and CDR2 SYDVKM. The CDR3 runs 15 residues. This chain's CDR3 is CASSYVGGQYNEQFF. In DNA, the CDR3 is TGTGCCAGCAGTTACGTCGGGGGGCAATACAATGAGCAGTTCTTC.

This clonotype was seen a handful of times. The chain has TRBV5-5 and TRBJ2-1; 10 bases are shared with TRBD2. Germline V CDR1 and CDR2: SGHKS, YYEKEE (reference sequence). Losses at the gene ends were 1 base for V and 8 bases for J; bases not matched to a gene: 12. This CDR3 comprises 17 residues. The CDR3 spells CASSLMMRLAGDHEQFF. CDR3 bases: TGTGCCAGCAGCTTGATGATGAGGCTAGCGGGAGATCATGAGCAGTTCTTC.

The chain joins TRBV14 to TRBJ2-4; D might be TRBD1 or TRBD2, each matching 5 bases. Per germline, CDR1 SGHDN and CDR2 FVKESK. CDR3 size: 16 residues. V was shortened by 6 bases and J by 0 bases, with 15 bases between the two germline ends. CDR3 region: CASSEGPILAKNIQYF. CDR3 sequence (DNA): TGTGCCAGCAGTGAGGGGCCAATCCTAGCCAAAAACATTCAGTACTTC.

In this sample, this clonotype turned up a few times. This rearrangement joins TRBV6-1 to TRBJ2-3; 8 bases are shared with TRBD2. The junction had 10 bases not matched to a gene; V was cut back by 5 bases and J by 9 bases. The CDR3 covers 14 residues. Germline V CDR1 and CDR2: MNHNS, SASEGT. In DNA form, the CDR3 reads TGTGCCAGCAGTCAGCGGGAGAGGGGGGTGACGCAGTATTTT. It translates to CASSQRERGVTQYF.